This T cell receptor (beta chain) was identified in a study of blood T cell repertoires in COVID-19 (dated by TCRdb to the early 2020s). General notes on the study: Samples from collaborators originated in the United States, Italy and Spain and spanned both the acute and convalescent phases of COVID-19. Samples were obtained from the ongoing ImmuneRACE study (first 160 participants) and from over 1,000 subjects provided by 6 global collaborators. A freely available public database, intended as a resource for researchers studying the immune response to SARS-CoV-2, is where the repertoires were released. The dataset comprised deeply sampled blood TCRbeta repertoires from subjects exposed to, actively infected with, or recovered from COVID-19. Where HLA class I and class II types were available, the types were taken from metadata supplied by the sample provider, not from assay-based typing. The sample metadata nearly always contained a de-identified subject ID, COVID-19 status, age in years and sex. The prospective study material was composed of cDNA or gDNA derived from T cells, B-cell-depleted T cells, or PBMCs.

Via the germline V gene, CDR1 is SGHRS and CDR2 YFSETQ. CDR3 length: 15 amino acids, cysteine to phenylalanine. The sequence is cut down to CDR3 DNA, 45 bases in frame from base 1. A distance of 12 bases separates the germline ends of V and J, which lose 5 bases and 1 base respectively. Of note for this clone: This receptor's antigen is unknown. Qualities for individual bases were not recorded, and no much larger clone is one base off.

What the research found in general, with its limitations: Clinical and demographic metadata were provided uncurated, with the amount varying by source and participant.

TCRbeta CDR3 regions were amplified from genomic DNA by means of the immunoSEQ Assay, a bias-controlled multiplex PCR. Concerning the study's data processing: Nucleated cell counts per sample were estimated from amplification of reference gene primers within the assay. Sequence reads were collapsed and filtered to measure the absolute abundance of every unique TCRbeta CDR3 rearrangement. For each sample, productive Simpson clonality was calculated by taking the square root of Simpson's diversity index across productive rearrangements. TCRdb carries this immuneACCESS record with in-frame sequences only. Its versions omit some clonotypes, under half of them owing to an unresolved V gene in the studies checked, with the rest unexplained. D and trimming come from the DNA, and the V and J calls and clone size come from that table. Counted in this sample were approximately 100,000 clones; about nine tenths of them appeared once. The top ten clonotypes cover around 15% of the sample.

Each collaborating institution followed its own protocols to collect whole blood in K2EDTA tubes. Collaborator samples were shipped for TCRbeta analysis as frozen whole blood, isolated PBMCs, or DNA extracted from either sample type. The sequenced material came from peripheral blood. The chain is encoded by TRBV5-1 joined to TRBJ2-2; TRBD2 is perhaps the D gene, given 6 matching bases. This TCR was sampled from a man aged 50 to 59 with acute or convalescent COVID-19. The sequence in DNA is TGCGCCAGCAGAAGTAGCGGTGAGAACACCGGGGAGCTGTTTTTT. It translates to CASRSSGENTGELFF.